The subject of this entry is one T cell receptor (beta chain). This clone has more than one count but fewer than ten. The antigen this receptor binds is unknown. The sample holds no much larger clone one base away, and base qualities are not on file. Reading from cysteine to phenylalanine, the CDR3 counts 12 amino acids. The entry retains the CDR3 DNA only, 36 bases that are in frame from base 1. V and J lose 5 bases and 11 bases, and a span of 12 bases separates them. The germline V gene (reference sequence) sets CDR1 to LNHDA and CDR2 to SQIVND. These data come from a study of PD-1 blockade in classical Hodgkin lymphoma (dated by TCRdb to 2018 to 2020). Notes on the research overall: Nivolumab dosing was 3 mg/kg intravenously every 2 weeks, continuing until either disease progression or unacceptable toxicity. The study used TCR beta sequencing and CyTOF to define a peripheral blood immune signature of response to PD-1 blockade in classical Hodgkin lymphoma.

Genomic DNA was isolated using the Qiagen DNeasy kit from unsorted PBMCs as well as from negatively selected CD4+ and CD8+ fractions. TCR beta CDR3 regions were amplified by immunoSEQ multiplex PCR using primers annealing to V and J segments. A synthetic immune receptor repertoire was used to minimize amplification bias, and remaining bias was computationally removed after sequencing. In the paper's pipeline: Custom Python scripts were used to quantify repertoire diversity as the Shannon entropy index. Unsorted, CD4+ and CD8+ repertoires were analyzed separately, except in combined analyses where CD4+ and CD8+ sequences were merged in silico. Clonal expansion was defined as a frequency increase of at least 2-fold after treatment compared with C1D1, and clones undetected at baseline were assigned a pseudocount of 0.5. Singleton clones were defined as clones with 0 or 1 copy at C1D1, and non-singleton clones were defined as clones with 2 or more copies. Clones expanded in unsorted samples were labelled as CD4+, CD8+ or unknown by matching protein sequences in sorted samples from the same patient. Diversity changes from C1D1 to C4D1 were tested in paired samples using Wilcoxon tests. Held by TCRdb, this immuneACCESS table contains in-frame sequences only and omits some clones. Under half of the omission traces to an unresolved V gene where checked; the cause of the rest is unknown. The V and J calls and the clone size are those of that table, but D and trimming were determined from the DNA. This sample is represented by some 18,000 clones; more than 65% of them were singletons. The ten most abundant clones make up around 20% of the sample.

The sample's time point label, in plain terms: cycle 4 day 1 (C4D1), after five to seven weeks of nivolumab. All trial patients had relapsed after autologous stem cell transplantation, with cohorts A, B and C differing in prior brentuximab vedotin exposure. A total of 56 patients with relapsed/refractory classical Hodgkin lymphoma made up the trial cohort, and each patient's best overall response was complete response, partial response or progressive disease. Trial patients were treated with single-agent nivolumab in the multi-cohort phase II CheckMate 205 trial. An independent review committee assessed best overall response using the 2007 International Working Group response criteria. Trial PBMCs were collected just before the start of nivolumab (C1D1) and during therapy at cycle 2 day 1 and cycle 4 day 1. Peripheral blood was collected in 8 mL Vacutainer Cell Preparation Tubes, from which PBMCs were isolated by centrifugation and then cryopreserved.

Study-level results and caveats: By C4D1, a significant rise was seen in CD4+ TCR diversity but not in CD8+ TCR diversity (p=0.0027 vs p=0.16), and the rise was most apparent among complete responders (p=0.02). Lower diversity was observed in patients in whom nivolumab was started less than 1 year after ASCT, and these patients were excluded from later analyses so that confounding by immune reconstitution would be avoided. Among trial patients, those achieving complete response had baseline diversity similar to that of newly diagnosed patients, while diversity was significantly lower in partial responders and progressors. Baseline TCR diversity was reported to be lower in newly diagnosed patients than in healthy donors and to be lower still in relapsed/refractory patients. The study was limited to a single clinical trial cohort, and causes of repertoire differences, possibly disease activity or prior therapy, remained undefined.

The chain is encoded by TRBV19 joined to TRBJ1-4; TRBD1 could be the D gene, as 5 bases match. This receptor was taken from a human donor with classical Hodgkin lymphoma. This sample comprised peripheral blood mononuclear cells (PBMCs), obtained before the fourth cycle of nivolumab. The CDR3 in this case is CASSFKGNKLFF. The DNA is TGTGCCAGTAGTTTCAAGGGGAATAAACTGTTTTTT.